The 26 T cell receptor beta chains presented below share a single source sample, sequenced in a study of blood T cells in healthy people across ages. Using a J-beta primer mix together with a sample-barcoded 5' primer, a second PCR was run for about 6 to 12 cycles. Each CDR3 protein gets one entry after TCRdb re-called the 5' RACE reads with MiXCR. The table shows about 780,000 distinct CDR3 sequences, with 46% occurring only once. Sequencing input: blood. These TCRs come from a man at least 80 years old in good health.

About this clonotype itself: This may be a read error: a much more frequent sequence differs by one nucleotide. The chain recombines TRBV7-2 with TRBJ2-7; 8 nucleotides align to TRBD2. CDR3 length: 15 amino acids. The trim removed 2 bases at V and 3 bases at J, leaving 6 bases unmatched. Germline V CDR1 and CDR2: SGHTA, FQGNSA. This chain's CDR3 is CASSLSSGKRYEQYF. The CDR3 DNA sequence: TGTGCCAGCAGCTTAAGTAGCGGGAAGCGCTACGAGCAGTACTTC.

The chain has TRBV10-3 and TRBJ2-7; D perhaps matches TRBD1 (6 bases). In germline, CDR1 is ENHRY, CDR2 SYGVKD. Trimming took 0 bases from V and 3 from J, leaving 9 bases between them. The CDR3 loop spans 14 amino acids. The CDR3 here is CAISESGTNYEQYF. The CDR3 DNA follows: TGTGCCATCAGTGAGTCGGGGACAAACTACGAGCAGTACTTC.

The rearrangement uses TRBV6-2 or TRBV6-3 and TRBJ2-1; D remains unclear. From germline, CDR1 is MNHEY and CDR2 SVGEGT. Trimming took off 2 bases at V and 9 bases at J, with 8 bases between the two ends. The CDR3 extends over 12 amino acids. The CDR3 DNA sequence: TGTGCCAGCAGTTACGTTAGGGCTGAGCAGTTCTTC. It translates to CASSYVRAEQFF.

The rearrangement joins TRBV5-6 to TRBJ2-3; 10 bases line up with TRBD2. The ends lost 0 bases at V and 5 bases at J; junction bases unmatched: 6. The length of the CDR3 is 16 residues. The germline CDR1 and CDR2 sequences are SGHDT and YYEEEE. The CDR3: CASSLGPSGGKDTQYF. CDR3 nucleotide sequence: TGTGCCAGCAGCTTGGGACCTAGCGGGGGAAAAGATACGCAGTATTTT.

The V call is TRBV29-1, the J call TRBJ2-6, with D unresolved. This CDR3 contains 14 residues. The germline V gene encodes CDR1 SQVTM and CDR2 ANQGSEA. V lost 3 bases and J 1 base, leaving 7 bases between the germline ends. The chain's CDR3 is CSVESRSGANVLTF. Here the CDR3 DNA reads TGCAGCGTTGAGAGCAGATCTGGGGCCAACGTCCTGACTTTC.

This clonotype was found a few times. The rearrangement uses TRBV28 and TRBJ2-1, with 10 nucleotides matching TRBD2. CDR1 is MDHEN and CDR2 is SYDVKM in the germline V gene. The CDR3 sequence is 16 residues long. The ends lost 8 bases at V and 7 bases at J; junction bases unmatched: 14. CDR3 sequence: CASGLAERDMRNEQFF. CDR3 bases: TGTGCCAGCGGACTAGCGGAGAGAGATATGAGGAATGAGCAGTTCTTC.

For this clonotype: This may arise from a read error, as a much more abundant clone is one base away. V gene TRBV12-3 or TRBV12-4 combines with J gene TRBJ2-3; either TRBD1 or TRBD2 may supply D (5 bases each). The CDR3 runs 14 residues. V was clipped by 3 bases and J by 11 bases, with 18 bases between them. The DNA for the CDR3 is TGTGCCAGCAGTTTGGGGGTGGGCACAGATGTGCAGTATTTT. Translation gives CASSLGVGTDVQYF.

The chain couples TRBV20-1 to TRBJ2-7, with TRBD1 identical over 10 bases. Germline assignment: CDR1 DFQATT and CDR2 SNEGSKA (reference sequence). V gave up 5 bases and J gave up 4 bases; unmatched junction bases: 5. This CDR3 contains 13 residues. The CDR3 DNA follows: TGCAGTGCTGCCCCGGGACAGGGGTACGAGCAGTACTTC. Translating gives CSAAPGQGYEQYF.

The J gene is TRBJ2-6, the V gene TRBV10-3, with TRBD2 as a possible D gene (5 bases). CDR3 length equals 18 residues. Germline values: CDR1 ENHRY, CDR2 SYGVKD. The V end lost 5 bases, the J end lost 0 bases, and 17 bases lay between the germline ends. The CDR3 protein is CAISTIGRIGSGANVLTF. The CDR3 DNA sequence: TGTGCCATCAGTACCATAGGGAGAATCGGCTCTGGGGCCAACGTCCTGACTTTC.

The CDR3: CASSQARGDTQYF. In DNA form, the CDR3 reads TGTGCCAGCAGCCAAGCCCGGGGAGATACGCAGTATTTT. This chain links TRBV3-1 with TRBJ2-3; a possible D gene is TRBD2 (5 bases). The germline V and J ends were trimmed by 1 base and 5 bases, with 7 bases remaining between them. The CDR3 sequence is 13 residues long. Germline V gene data show CDR1 as LGHDT and CDR2 as YNNKEL (reference sequence).

The chain links TRBV5-1 to TRBJ2-7; TRBD2 agrees at 9 bases. The J call is in doubt because the DNA end fits TRBJ2-5 better. The germline V gene has CDR1 SGHRS and CDR2 YFSETQ. This CDR3 has 15 amino acids. The CDR3 sequence: CASSLVSGSKETQYF. Here the CDR3 DNA reads TGCGCCAGCAGCTTGGTTAGCGGGAGCAAAGAGACCCAGTACTTC.

The chain recombines TRBV20-1 with TRBJ1-3, with TRBD1 as a possible D gene (5 bases). This CDR3 has 13 amino acids. The V and J ends lost 3 bases and 2 bases respectively, with 8 bases between them. Germline V gives CDR1 DFQATT, CDR2 SNEGSKA (reference sequence). The CDR3 nucleotides are TGCAGTGCTAGGGCAGGGACTGGAAACACCATATATTTT. Its translation: CSARAGTGNTIYF.

This chain links TRBV28 with TRBJ2-3; D is unclear. Germline lookup yields CDR1 MDHEN and CDR2 SYDVKM. The V end was cut by 6 bases, the J end by 2 bases, with 12 bases between. The CDR3 extends over 14 amino acids. CDR3 protein: CASRWSMDTDTQYF. CDR3 sequence (DNA): TGTGCCAGCAGATGGTCTATGGACACAGATACGCAGTATTTT.

The sample holds a few counts of this clonotype. DNA of the CDR3: TGTGCCAGCAGCACTCCCCCAGGGCAGGGTGTATTCGAGCAGTACTTC. It yields the protein CASSTPPGQGVFEQYF. This chain links TRBV9 with TRBJ2-7; D perhaps matches TRBD1 (5 bases). The germline V gene encodes CDR1 SGDLS and CDR2 YYNGEE. Trimming took off 4 bases at V and 6 bases at J, with 23 bases between the two ends. This CDR3 has 16 amino acids.

This clonotype was observed many times. The chain joins TRBV6-2 or TRBV6-3 to TRBJ2-7, with 8 bases lining up with TRBD2. V trimming: 5 bases; J trimming: 1 base; junction bases outside the gene matches: 13. Germline V gives CDR1 MNHEY, CDR2 SVGEGT. The CDR3 is made up of 17 amino acids. CDR3 region: CASSTYGAGGYSYEQYF. The CDR3 DNA reads as TGTGCCAGCAGTACCTACGGGGCGGGAGGTTATTCCTACGAGCAGTACTTC.

The chain has TRBV6-5 and TRBJ2-3; 7 positions match TRBD1. From germline, CDR1 is MNHEY and CDR2 SVGAGI. V dropped 0 bases and J dropped 8; count of bases not matched to a gene: 11. This CDR3 spans 16 amino acids. CDR3 nucleotide sequence: TGTGCCAGCAGTTACTCGACACAGGGGTTTGGGGCTACGCAGTATTTT. As protein: CASSYSTQGFGATQYF.

This sequence joins TRBV20-1 and TRBJ2-7, with TRBD2 matching 7 bases. CDR3 size: 14 residues. The V and J ends lost 7 bases and 2 bases, in that order; junction bases with no gene match: 11. The germline gives CDR1 DFQATT, CDR2 SNEGSKA (reference sequence). This CDR3 reads CSGTRGTNTYEQYF. CDR3 sequence (DNA): TGCAGTGGGACGCGGGGGACTAACACCTACGAGCAGTACTTC.

The CDR3 protein is CASSPRQGGITDTQYF. DNA of the CDR3: TGTGCCAGCAGCCCCCGACAGGGGGGGATCACAGATACGCAGTATTTT. V is TRBV9 and J is TRBJ2-3, with TRBD1 identical over 9 bases. Trimming removed 4 bases from V and 2 bases from J; junction bases left unmatched: 8. The CDR3 loop spans 16 amino acids. The germline V gene has CDR1 SGDLS and CDR2 YYNGEE.

There are a few counts of this clonotype. The J gene is TRBJ2-3, the V gene TRBV7-2; tentatively, D is TRBD2 (6 bases). Trimming stripped 9 bases from V and 4 bases from J, with 11 bases between. CDR1 is SGHTA and CDR2 is FQGNSA in the germline V gene. The CDR3 covers 12 residues. CDR3 in amino acids: CARTGVPDTQYF. In DNA form, the CDR3 reads TGTGCCAGGACGGGGGTCCCAGATACGCAGTATTTT.

The chain is built from TRBV4-1 and TRBJ1-6; D might be TRBD1 (6 bases). Germline CDR1 reads MGHRA; CDR2 reads YSYEKL. V was cut by 2 bases and J by 5 bases, with 10 bases left in between. The CDR3 is 15 residues long. CDR3 residues: CASSQFRGDNSPLHF. CDR3 bases: TGCGCCAGCAGCCAATTCAGGGGTGATAATTCACCCCTCCACTTT.

This chain joins TRBV12-3 or TRBV12-4 and TRBJ2-7; 8 bases are shared with TRBD1. The CDR3 spans 17 residues. V shed 1 base, J shed 1 base, and the junction held 9 bases outside the gene matches. The CDR3 nucleotides are TGTGCCAGCAGTTTAGGGACTCCCGGGACAGGTTCCTACGAGCAGTACTTC. This codes for CASSLGTPGTGSYEQYF.

The table lists this clonotype with many counts. The chain uses TRBV20-1 and TRBJ2-5; possibly TRBD2 for D (5 bases). The germline V and J ends were trimmed by 3 bases and 5 bases, with 7 bases remaining between them. CDR3 length: 11 amino acids. Germline-derived CDR1 and CDR2 are DFQATT and SNEGSKA (reference sequence). In DNA form, the CDR3 reads TGCAGTGCTAGTTCGGGGGAGACCCAGTACTTC. It yields the protein CSASSGETQYF.

The chain recombines TRBV15 with TRBJ2-7; TRBD1 is a possible D gene (6 bases). Germline V CDR1 and CDR2: LNHNV, YYDKDF (reference sequence). Trimming pared 5 bases from V and 3 bases from J, leaving 14 bases between. The CDR3 runs to 14 residues. CDR3 loop: CATSLRGQYYEQYF. CDR3 in DNA: TGTGCCACCAGCCTGAGGGGACAATACTACGAGCAGTACTTC.

The rearrangement uses TRBV20-1 and TRBJ2-7, with TRBD1 matching 8 bases. The CDR3 extends over 15 amino acids. Germline assignment: CDR1 DFQATT and CDR2 SNEGSKA (reference sequence). Trimming took 3 bases from V and 5 from J; bases not matched to a gene: 12. CDR3 in amino acids: CSASLATGAHDEQYF. The CDR3 DNA reads TGCAGTGCTAGTCTTGCGACAGGGGCCCACGACGAGCAGTACTTC.

This clonotype has a single count. CDR3 region: CASSLDWSYRGVPGELFF. The CDR3 nucleotides are TGCGCCAGCAGCTTGGATTGGTCGTACAGGGGGGTTCCCGGGGAGCTGTTTTTT. The chain couples TRBV5-1 to TRBJ2-2; 8 nucleotides align to TRBD1. The V gene end was trimmed by 0 bases and the J gene end by 6 bases; junction bases not matched to a gene: 13. Germline values: CDR1 SGHRS, CDR2 YFSETQ. The CDR3 has 18 residues.

In this sample, this clonotype turned up a few times. The chain combines TRBV29-1 with TRBJ1-4; D not resolved. Trimming shortened V by 2 bases and J by 12 bases, and 16 bases separated the two germline ends. The germline V gene has CDR1 SQVTM and CDR2 ANQGSEA. CDR3 length: 13 amino acids. The CDR3, as DNA: TGCAGCGTTGAAAACGGTGGGGATATGGAACTGTTTTTT. Translation: CSVENGGDMELFF.